The next 12 T cell receptor beta chains were all read from a single sample in a study of graft-versus-host responses after intestinal transplantation. These receptors' antigens are unknown. Method: immunoSEQ multiplex PCR; TCRdb's copy keeps in-frame clones and lacks some. The sample carries under 100,000 clones, just under 95% recorded once. The sample was unstimulated CD8+ T cells sorted from spleen or lymph node cells, taken before transplant. All receptors come from a human donor who was the organ donor for an intestinal transplant.

This clone has only one observation. The J gene is TRBJ2-7, the V gene TRBV5-4, with 11 bases aligning to TRBD1. The CDR3 loop spans 16 amino acids. V trimming: 0 bases; J trimming: 3 bases; junction bases outside the gene matches: 5. Germline lookup yields CDR1 SGHNT and CDR2 YYREEE (reference sequence). The CDR3: CASSLAGTGGLYEQYF. Written as DNA, the CDR3 is TGTGCCAGCAGCTTGGCCGGGACAGGGGGTCTCTACGAGCAGTACTTC.

The rearrangement uses TRBV19 and TRBJ2-5; the D is unclear. The CDR3 sequence is 13 residues long. Germline V CDR1 and CDR2: LNHDA, SQIVND (reference sequence). With 3 bases removed from V and 2 bases from J, the gap between germline ends came to 7 bases. CDR3 nucleotide sequence: TGTGCCAGTAGTATTCACAAACAAGAGACCCAGTACTTC. It specifies CASSIHKQETQYF.

This chain joins TRBV28 and TRBJ1-1, with D possibly TRBD1 on 5 matching bases. This CDR3 is 15 amino acids long. Germline CDR1 and CDR2: MDHEN and SYDVKM. The V and J ends lost 3 bases and 4 bases respectively, with 15 bases between them. CDR3 nucleotide sequence: TGTGCCAGCAGTTTTAGTCACAGGCTGGGCACTGAAGCTTTCTTT. It codes for CASSFSHRLGTEAFF.

This rearrangement joins TRBV2 to TRBJ2-3, with a possible D match to TRBD2 (6 bases). The germline CDR1 and CDR2 sequences are SNHLY and FYNNEI. The CDR3 sequence is 13 residues long. V was clipped by 8 bases and J by 4 bases, with 13 bases between them. CDR3 coding DNA: TGTGCCAGCGGAGAGTGGGAGGCAGATACGCAGTATTTT. Translation gives CASGEWEADTQYF.

This clone showed up just once. V and J are TRBV5-1 and TRBJ2-1; 7 bases align to TRBD2. The V and J ends lost 0 bases and 2 bases, in that order; junction bases with no gene match: 5. The CDR3 sequence is 16 residues long. Germline CDR1 and CDR2: SGHRS and YFSETQ. In DNA form, the CDR3 reads TGCGCCAGCAGCTTGGATCGGAGCGGGACCTACAATGAGCAGTTCTTC. This codes for CASSLDRSGTYNEQFF. The variable domain in full, with the rest retrieved from reference TRBV5-1 and TRBJ2-1, is KAGVTQTPRYLIKTRGQQVTLSCSPISGHRSVSWYQQTPGQGLQFLFEYFSETQRNKGNFPGRFSGRQFSNSRSEMNVSTLELGDSALYLCASSLDRSGTYNEQFFGPGTRLTVL.

This sequence joins TRBV13 and TRBJ2-2; 8 nucleotides align to TRBD1. The CDR3 runs to 14 residues. After removal of 3 bases from V and 3 bases from J, the junction contained 0 bases not matched to a gene. Germline CDR1 reads PRHDT; CDR2 reads FYEKMQ (reference sequence). CDR3 protein: CASSLTGDTGELFF. The CDR3 DNA is TGTGCCAGCAGCTTGACAGGGGACACCGGGGAGCTGTTTTTT.

This CDR3 is CASSQSSGVTGELFF. The DNA of the CDR3 is TGCGCCAGCAGCCAGTCTAGCGGGGTAACCGGGGAGCTGTTTTTT. The chain joins TRBV4-1 to TRBJ2-2, with TRBD2 matching over 9 bases. Trimming at V came to 3 bases and at J to 5 bases, leaving 4 bases not matched to a gene. CDR1 MGHRA and CDR2 YSYEKL come from the germline V gene. This CDR3 has 15 residues.

The chain links TRBV19 to TRBJ2-1, with D perhaps matching TRBD1 (5 bases). V was pared by 7 bases and J by 0 bases, with 7 bases between. Looked up from germline, CDR1 is LNHDA and CDR2 is SQIVND (reference sequence). CDR3 length: 13 residues. The CDR3 here is CASNGASYNEQFF. In DNA, the CDR3 is TGTGCCAGTAATGGGGCCTCCTACAATGAGCAGTTCTTC.

CDR3 bases: TGTGCCAGCAGCTCCCTAGGCCGTGCGCAGTATTTT. This translates into CASSSLGRAQYF. The rearrangement joins TRBV7-9 to TRBJ2-3; D is undetermined. The CDR3 covers 12 residues. Germline CDR1 and CDR2: SEHNR and FQNEAQ (reference sequence). V was cut by 4 bases and J by 10 bases, with 12 bases left in between.

This clone was counted a few times. The rearrangement uses TRBV6-1 and TRBJ2-7, with a weak D call TRBD2 (5 bases). Between the trimmed V and J ends, which lost 1 base and 3 bases, there was a span of 13 bases. This CDR3 region has 15 residues. The germline V gene encodes CDR1 MNHNS and CDR2 SASEGT. The CDR3, as DNA: TGTGCCAGCAGTGAAGAGCGGAGTTTCGGCTACGAGCAGTACTTC. The encoded protein is CASSEERSFGYEQYF.

The table lists this clone with a few counts. The chain is built from TRBV7-2 and TRBJ1-2; 7 bases match TRBD1. Losses at the gene ends were 5 bases for V and 4 bases for J; bases not matched to a gene: 4. This CDR3 is 13 amino acids long. Germline V gene lookup returns CDR1 SGHTA and CDR2 FQGNSA. In nucleotides, the CDR3 is TGTGCCAGCAGCCCGACAGGGAGCTATGGCTACACCTTC. Translated, it gives CASSPTGSYGYTF.

This clone was picked up one time. The chain couples TRBV5-1 to TRBJ2-7; D gene ambiguous. Germline CDR1 reads SGHRS; CDR2 reads YFSETQ. CDR3 length equals 16 residues. V gave up 0 bases and J gave up 1 base, with 14 bases separating them. CDR3 protein: CASSLDPPSLSYEQYF. The CDR3 DNA is TGCGCCAGCAGCTTGGATCCCCCGTCCCTTTCCTACGAGCAGTACTTC.